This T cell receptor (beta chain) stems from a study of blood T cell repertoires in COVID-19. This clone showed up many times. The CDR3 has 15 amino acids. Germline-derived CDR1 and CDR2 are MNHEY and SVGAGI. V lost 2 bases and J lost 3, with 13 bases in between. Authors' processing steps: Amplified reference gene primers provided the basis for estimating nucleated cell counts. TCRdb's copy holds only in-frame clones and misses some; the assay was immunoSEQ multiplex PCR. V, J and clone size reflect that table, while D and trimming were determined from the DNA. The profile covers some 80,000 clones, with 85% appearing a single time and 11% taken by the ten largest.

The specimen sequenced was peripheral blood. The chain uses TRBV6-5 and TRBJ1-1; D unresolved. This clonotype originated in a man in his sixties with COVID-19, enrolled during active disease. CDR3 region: CASSYTGLGDTEAFF. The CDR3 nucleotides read TGTGCCAGCAGTTACACTGGCCTAGGCGACACTGAAGCTTTCTTT.